Listed below are T cell receptor beta chains from one sample, sequenced in a study of T-cell reconstitution after alpha-beta-depleted transplantation in children. TCRdb processed the PCR reads anew with MiXCR; each CDR3 protein has one entry. The table has 120,000 to 150,000 distinct CDR3 sequences, about 9% seen once. Specimen: PBMCs, mostly from graft donor cells, collected 180 days after TCRalphabeta/CD19-depleted stem cell transplant. These receptors all come from a female patient aged 2-9 years who had a stem cell transplant for congenital amegakaryocytic thrombocytopenia, so the T cells may come from the graft donor. The CDR3 runs from the conserved cysteine through the conserved F or W. A D gene is named only where the DNA matches it firmly. The listing skips clone size in some rows; elsewhere it reads once, few, many or a size class.

d_call j_call v_call cdr3_length clone_size cdr3_nt cdr3_aa
NA TRBJ2-5 TRBV12-3/TRBV12-4 15 many TGTGCCAGCAGTTTAGAACCTAGCGACTTAGAGACCCAGTACTTC CASSLEPSDLETQYF
NA TRBJ2-7 TRBV28 14 many TGTGCCAGCAGTTTATGGGACGACACCTACGAGCAGTACTTC CASSLWDDTYEQYF
TRBD1 TRBJ1-4 TRBV5-1 14 many TGTGCCAGCAGTCGTACAGGGGGCAATGAAAAACTGTTTTTT CASSRTGGNEKLFF
TRBD2 TRBJ2-2 TRBV20-1 17 many TGCAGTGCTAGATTCCCTAGCGGGGGGCAGGGCACCGGGGAGCTGTTTTTT CSARFPSGGQGTGELFF
NA TRBJ2-1 TRBV14 15 many TGTGCCAGCAGCTCCCTCTCGGGACTGACAAATGAGCAGTTCTTC CASSSLSGLTNEQFF
NA TRBJ2-7 TRBV7-2 15 few TGTGCCAGCAGCCTCCTGCGACCGGGCCTCTACGAGCAGTACTTC CASSLLRPGLYEQYF
NA TRBJ1-4 TRBV6-2/TRBV6-3 16 NA TGTGCCAGCAGTTCACTCCCGGACCCGGGTTCTGAAAAACTGTTTTTT CASSSLPDPGSEKLFF
TRBD2 TRBJ2-2 TRBV20-1 13 many TGCAGTGCGAGTAGCGGGAGCACCGGGGAGCTGTTTTTT CSASSGSTGELFF
TRBD1 TRBJ2-7 TRBV6-1 16 NA TGTGCCAGCAGTGATGCGTACAGGGGGCGCGACTACGAGCAGTACTTC CASSDAYRGRDYEQYF
TRBD2 TRBJ2-1 TRBV20-1 12 many TGCAGTGCAGGCACTAGCGTGGGGCAGCAGTTCTTC CSAGTSVGQQFF
NA TRBJ2-5 TRBV20-1 14 many TGCAGTGCTAGAGGCGCGATGCTGGCAGAGACCCAGTACTTC CSARGAMLAETQYF
TRBD2 TRBJ2-1 TRBV5-1 16 NA TGCGCCAGCAAATTAGGTCTAGTAGCGGGATGGGATGAGCAGTTCTTC CASKLGLVAGWDEQFF
NA TRBJ1-1 TRBV6-1 14 NA TGTGCCAGCAAAATAGGTGGTACGAACACTCAAGCTTTCTTT CASKIGGTNTQAFF
NA TRBJ1-1 TRBV28 14 many TGTGCCAGCAGTCACGGGTGGGGGCGTACTGAAGCTTTCTTT CASSHGWGRTEAFF
NA TRBJ2-1 TRBV29-1 14 many TGCAGCGTTCCCCTATATGGGGCCTACAATGAGCAGTTCTTC CSVPLYGAYNEQFF
TRBD2 TRBJ2-7 TRBV12-3/TRBV12-4 15 many TGTGCCAGCAGTTTGACTAGCGGATGGACCTACGAGCAGTACTTC CASSLTSGWTYEQYF
NA TRBJ2-2 TRBV30 13 NA TGTGCCTCCGGTGGCGGGAACACCGGGGAGCTGTTTTTT CASGGGNTGELFF
NA TRBJ1-2 TRBV5-1 14 many TGCGCCAGCAGCTTGGCTGGCAGCCCAAATGGCTACACCTTC CASSLAGSPNGYTF
TRBD2 TRBJ2-1 TRBV6-2/TRBV6-3 19 NA TGTGCCAGCAGTTCTATACTAGCGGGAGGGCCTTTCCTCTACAATGAGCAGTTCTTC CASSSILAGGPFLYNEQFF
NA TRBJ1-6 TRBV28 16 many TGTGCCAGCAGTGGACAGCTCACTTCTTATAATTCACCCCTCCACTTT CASSGQLTSYNSPLHF
NA TRBJ1-2 TRBV12-3/TRBV12-4 16 many TGTGCCAGCAGTTTGATCCTGAGTCTCGTCAGAGCGGGCTACACCTTC CASSLILSLVRAGYTF
NA TRBJ2-3 TRBV20-1 13 many TGCAGTGCCGTGTGGGAGAACACAGATACGCAGTATTTT CSAVWENTDTQYF
TRBD2 TRBJ2-3 TRBV3-1 15 few TGTGCCAGCAGTTCGACTAGCGGGGGGGCGCATACGCAGTATTTT CASSSTSGGAHTQYF
NA TRBJ2-2 TRBV2 14 many TGTGCCAGCAGTGAACAGGGTTGGGCCGGGGAGCTGTTTTTT CASSEQGWAGELFF
TRBD2 TRBJ2-3 TRBV10-3 12 many TGTGCCTCCCGCGGGGGGGTAGATACGCAGTATTTT CASRGGVDTQYF
NA TRBJ2-7 TRBV5-1 15 many TGCGCCAGCAGCTTGTGGACAGGATCGGCGGGGGAGCAGTACTTC CASSLWTGSAGEQYF
NA TRBJ1-5 TRBV20-1 16 few TGCAGTGCTTTCGCAGGGAGAGGGTGGAGCAATCAGCCCCAGCATTTT CSAFAGRGWSNQPQHF
TRBD1 TRBJ2-1 TRBV4-3 17 few TGCGCCAGCAGCCAAGTACCCGGGACAGGAGCCTACAATGAGCAGTTCTTC CASSQVPGTGAYNEQFF
NA TRBJ1-2 TRBV20-1 13 NA TGCAGCGAGAGAGACAGGCCGAACTATGGCTACACCTTC CSERDRPNYGYTF
NA TRBJ2-5 TRBV14 15 many TGTGCCAGCAGCCAATTGGATCTCCGGCAAGAGACCCAGTACTTC CASSQLDLRQETQYF